The 32 T cell receptor beta chains below all came from one sample that was sequenced in a study of T cell clonotyping in hematopoietic cell transplantation. The time point here: recipient sample about 28 days before transplant, after cytoreduction. Sequenced by immunoSEQ multiplex PCR; TCRdb stores in-frame clones only, minus some. The profile shows 29,000 or so clones, roughly 80% of them singletons. The sequenced sample was peripheral blood mononuclear cells, obtained before stem cell transplant. These TCRs come from a woman aged 25 to 39 with chronic myeloid leukemia. Some clones in this sample may be carry-over from other donors' samples.

V is TRBV11-2 and J is TRBJ2-6, with D possibly being TRBD1 (6 bases). Trimming stripped 3 bases from V and 0 bases from J, with 9 bases between. This CDR3 is 16 amino acids long. Germline loops: CDR1 SGHAT, CDR2 FQNNGV. As DNA, the CDR3 is TGTGCCAGCAGCTTGACAGGAAACTCTGGGGCCAACGTCCTGACTTTC. Its protein is CASSLTGNSGANVLTF.

This chain connects TRBV19 to TRBJ1-2; D perhaps matches TRBD1 (5 bases). CDR3 length: 14 amino acids. CDR1 is LNHDA, CDR2 SQIVND, per germline (reference sequence). V dropped 4 bases and J dropped 6 bases, with 15 bases sitting between them. CDR3 in DNA: TGTGCCAGTAGTAGAGGGGAAGAAGCGGATGGCTACACCTTC. Amino acids: CASSRGEEADGYTF.

This clone was seen once. The V gene is TRBV29-1, the J gene TRBJ2-7; TRBD1 matches 7 bases. Germline V gene data show CDR1 as SQVTM and CDR2 as ANQGSEA. Germline trimming cut 6 bases from V and 3 bases from J; bases unmatched to any gene: 8. The CDR3 is 13 residues long. CDR3 nucleotide sequence: TGCAGCGTGATTCCCCGGGACAGCTACGAGCAGTACGTC. Translating it yields CSVIPRDSYEQYV.

This chain links TRBV5-1 with TRBJ1-1, with unresolved D. Germline V lookup: CDR1 SGHRS, CDR2 YFSETQ. This CDR3 region has 14 residues. V was trimmed by 0 bases and J by 5 bases, leaving 11 bases between them. The CDR3 is CASSLEQLGTEAFF. CDR3 bases: TGCGCCAGCAGCTTGGAACAGCTGGGGACTGAAGCTTTCTTT.

This clone was recorded only once. This chain connects TRBV7-9 to TRBJ1-1; TRBD1 might be the D (5 bases). The CDR3 spans 15 residues. V shed 2 bases and J shed 1 base, with 11 bases lying between them. CDR1 and CDR2 from the germline V gene are SEHNR and FQNEAQ (reference sequence). CDR3 sequence (DNA): TGTGCCAGCAGCTTATCGACCACAGGGAACACTGAAGCTTTCTTT. Its translation: CASSLSTTGNTEAFF.

The V and J genes are TRBV30 and TRBJ1-2; a weak D match, TRBD1 (5 bases). The length of the CDR3 is 13 residues. Trimming removed 3 bases at V and 4 bases at J, with 12 bases between. CDR1 and CDR2 from the germline V gene are GTSNPN and SVGIG (reference sequence). The CDR3, as DNA: TGTGCCTGGAGAGCCGGGGACCCCTATGGCTACACCTTC. Translated, it gives CAWRAGDPYGYTF.

This clone has just a few counts. The chain uses TRBV2 and TRBJ1-4; D ambiguous. CDR1 SNHLY and CDR2 FYNNEI come from the germline V gene. V lost 4 bases, J lost 8 bases, and 11 bases lay in between. The CDR3 extends over 13 amino acids. CDR3 loop: CASSANFGEKLFF. DNA of the CDR3: TGTGCCAGCAGTGCCAATTTCGGGGAAAAACTGTTTTTT.

The chain joins TRBV10-3 to TRBJ1-5; TRBD1 matches at 7 bases. V shed 10 bases and J 0 bases; nucleotides not matched to a gene: 6. The CDR3 totals 14 residues. Germline V gene lookup returns CDR1 ENHRY and CDR2 SYGVKD. CDR3 amino acids: CATDDRASNQPQHF. The DNA for the CDR3 is TGTGCCACCGACGACAGGGCTAGCAATCAGCCCCAGCATTTT.

The chain carries TRBV10-3 and TRBJ2-1, with D hard to call. Per germline, CDR1 ENHRY and CDR2 SYGVKD. The CDR3 extends over 14 amino acids. Trimming pared 4 bases from V and 5 bases from J, leaving 12 bases between. The DNA of the CDR3 is TGTGCCATCAGTGCCCGCCTCGACAACAATGAGCAGTTCTTC. Protein sequence: CAISARLDNNEQFF.

The chain uses TRBV7-9 and TRBJ1-4; unclear D gene. The length of the CDR3 is 14 residues. Germline loops: CDR1 SEHNR, CDR2 FQNEAQ (reference sequence). V was trimmed by 3 bases and J by 2 bases, leaving 7 bases between them. For the CDR3, the DNA is TGTGCCAGCAGCTTTGGGTCGACTAATGAAAAACTGTTTTTT. This codes for CASSFGSTNEKLFF. Full variable domain (remainder filled in from reference TRBV7-9 and TRBJ1-4): DTGVSQNPRHKITKRGQNVTFRCDPISEHNRLYWYRQTLGQGPEFLTYFQNEAQLEKSRLLSDRFSAERPKGSFSTLEIQRTEQGDSAMYLCASSFGSTNEKLFFGSGTQLSVL.

The chain recombines TRBV30 with TRBJ1-5, with D possibly matching TRBD1 (5 bases). The CDR3 has 16 residues. Trimming took 0 bases from V and 3 from J, leaving 15 bases between them. Looked up from germline, CDR1 is GTSNPN and CDR2 is SVGIG (reference sequence). Here the CDR3 DNA reads TGTGCCTGGAGTGTACGAGGAGGGGTTTACAATCAGCCCCAGCATTTT. It specifies CAWSVRGGVYNQPQHF.

This clone was picked up a small number of times. The chain carries TRBV6-6 and TRBJ1-1, with TRBD1 identical over 8 bases. Germline CDR1 is MNHNY and CDR2 is SVGAGI (reference sequence). The CDR3 is 15 amino acids. J was trimmed by 0 bases and V by 2 bases; bases with no gene match: 2. CDR3 nucleotide sequence: TGTGCCAGCAGTTACGACAGGGGAATGAACACTGAAGCTTTCTTT. Amino acids: CASSYDRGMNTEAFF.

The rearrangement links TRBV11-3 to TRBJ2-7, with 9 bases aligning to TRBD2. Germline V lookup: CDR1 SGHNT, CDR2 YENEEA. The J segment lost 1 base and the V segment lost 5 bases, leaving 9 bases of the junction unmatched. This CDR3 spans 16 amino acids. CDR3 loop: CASSPVAGDPSYEQYV. The CDR3 DNA sequence: TGTGCCAGCAGCCCAGTAGCGGGGGATCCGTCCTACGAGCAGTACGTC.

The V call is TRBV6-5, the J call TRBJ1-1; maybe TRBD1 (5 bases). CDR3 length: 15 residues. Germline CDR1 and CDR2: MNHEY and SVGAGI. The V end was cut by 6 bases, the J end by 1 base, with 15 bases between. CDR3 sequence reads: CASSYTRGGNTEAFF. The CDR3 nucleotides are TGTGCCAGCAGCTATACAAGGGGCGGGAACACTGAAGCTTTCTTT.

This clone was recorded once. The V call is TRBV9, the J call TRBJ1-6; TRBD1 is a possible D gene (6 bases). The CDR3 spans 14 residues. Trimming shortened V by 0 bases and J by 7 bases, and 8 bases separated the two germline ends. Germline-derived CDR1 and CDR2 are SGDLS and YYNGEE. This CDR3 reads CASSVGTDNSPLHF. DNA for the CDR3: TGTGCCAGCAGCGTAGGGACAGACAATTCACCCCTCCACTTT.

The V gene is TRBV10-3, the J gene TRBJ1-2; D is ambiguous. Germline V gene sequence: CDR1 ENHRY, CDR2 SYGVKD. CDR3 length: 12 amino acids. Trimming pared 6 bases from V and 6 bases from J, leaving 11 bases between. Here the CDR3 reads CAIRALKDGYTF. The DNA for the CDR3 is TGTGCCATCAGGGCCCTAAAAGATGGCTACACCTTC.

V gene TRBV7-8 combines with J gene TRBJ1-2, with a tentative D call TRBD1 (5 bases). V was cut by 5 bases and J by 8 bases, with 15 bases left in between. The CDR3 is 13 amino acids. The germline CDR1 and CDR2 sequences are SGHVS and FQNEAQ. In DNA, the CDR3 is TGTGCCAGCAGCGAAAGGGGCAGGGACGGCTACACCTTC. Protein sequence: CASSERGRDGYTF.

The V gene is TRBV7-9, the J gene TRBJ2-3, with TRBD2 as a possible D gene (5 bases). CDR1 is SEHNR and CDR2 is FQNEAQ in the germline V gene (reference sequence). The germline V and J ends were trimmed by 3 bases and 14 bases, with 12 bases remaining between them. The CDR3 has 11 amino acids. The CDR3 coding sequence is TGTGCCAGCAGCTTCGGACTCGGAGGGTATTTT. Amino acids: CASSFGLGGYF.

The chain uses TRBV7-8 and TRBJ1-5; D possibly corresponds to TRBD1 (5 bases). V was clipped by 8 bases and J by 5 bases, with 13 bases between them. From germline, CDR1 is SGHVS and CDR2 FQNEAQ. The CDR3 contains 13 residues. This CDR3 is CASCHGGDQPQHF. The CDR3 DNA follows: TGTGCCAGCTGCCATGGAGGGGATCAGCCCCAGCATTTT. Filled out from reference TRBV7-8 and TRBJ1-5, the complete variable domain reads GAGVSQSPRYKVAKRGQDVALRCDPISGHVSLFWYQQALGQGPEFLTYFQNEAQLDKSGLPSDRFFAERPEGSVSTLKIQRTQQEDSAVYLCASCHGGDQPQHFGDGTRLSIL.

This sequence joins TRBV5-4 and TRBJ2-2; TRBD2 might be the D (7 bases). Looked up from germline, CDR1 is SGHNT and CDR2 is YYREEE (reference sequence). With 4 bases removed from V and 7 bases from J, the gap between germline ends came to 17 bases. The CDR3 is 15 amino acids. The CDR3 sequence is CASSMGGQYGGELFF. CDR3 nucleotide sequence: TGTGCCAGCAGCATGGGGGGGCAATATGGCGGGGAGCTGTTTTTT.

The chain carries TRBV4-3 and TRBJ1-6; D is perhaps TRBD1 (6 bases). The ends were cut back, 0 bases at V and 8 bases at J, with 11 bases in the middle. Germline CDR1 is LGHNA and CDR2 is YSLEER. The CDR3 is made up of 15 amino acids. The CDR3 region has the DNA TGCGCCAGCAGCCAAGATACGACAGGTCATTCACCCCTCCACTTT. It codes for CASSQDTTGHSPLHF.

V usage is TRBV14 and J usage is TRBJ2-7, with D possibly matching TRBD2 (5 bases). V lost 4 bases and J 6 bases, leaving 13 bases between the germline ends. The CDR3 sequence is 13 residues long. The germline V gene encodes CDR1 SGHDN and CDR2 FVKESK. CDR3 DNA: TGTGCCAGCAGCCCGACGAGGGTTGGCGAGCAGTACTTC. Its translation is CASSPTRVGEQYF.

The rearrangement joins TRBV4-2 to TRBJ2-2; no definite D call. The germline V and J ends were trimmed by 1 base and 2 bases, with 8 bases remaining between them. The germline V gene has CDR1 LGHNA and CDR2 YNFKEQ. This CDR3 is 15 amino acids long. Written as DNA, the CDR3 is TGTGCCAGCAGCCAAGGGTCAGGAAACACCGGGGAGCTGTTTTTT. Translated: CASSQGSGNTGELFF.

The rearrangement uses TRBV27 and TRBJ2-3, with 9 bases aligning to TRBD2. The germline gives CDR1 MNHEY, CDR2 SMNVEV (reference sequence). The trim removed 4 bases at V and 2 bases at J, leaving 4 bases unmatched. CDR3 length: 15 amino acids. CDR3 DNA: TGTGCCAGCAGTTCAGCGGGGGGTCCCACAGATACGCAGTATTTT. The encoded protein is CASSSAGGPTDTQYF.

This rearrangement joins TRBV5-1 to TRBJ2-7; no clear D. V lost 5 bases and J 3 bases, leaving 6 bases between the germline ends. Per germline, CDR1 SGHRS and CDR2 YFSETQ. This CDR3 region has 11 residues. The CDR3 DNA reads as TGCGCCAGCAGAAACCACTACGAGCAGTACGTC. Translation gives CASRNHYEQYV.

V is TRBV6-4 and J is TRBJ1-2, with TRBD1 as a possible D gene (5 bases). Looked up from germline, CDR1 is MRHNA and CDR2 is SNTAGT. V was shortened by 2 bases and J by 7 bases, with 14 bases between the two germline ends. CDR3 length: 14 residues. The CDR3 DNA reads TGTGCCAGCAGTGACGGAAGGGGTCGAACTGGCTACACCTTC. As protein: CASSDGRGRTGYTF.

This clone was observed a handful of times. V gene TRBV30 combines with J gene TRBJ1-2; D unclear. Per the germline V gene, CDR1 is GTSNPN and CDR2 is SVGIG (reference sequence). This CDR3 is 13 amino acids long. Trimming removed 4 bases at V and 4 bases at J, with 13 bases between. The chain's CDR3 is CAWNSEPTYGYTF. In DNA form, the CDR3 reads TGTGCCTGGAATTCGGAGCCCACCTATGGCTACACCTTC.

In its sample, this clone was seen a few times. The V gene is TRBV2, the J gene TRBJ2-1; 9 bases align to TRBD2. V lost 4 bases to trimming and J lost 1 base; unmatched junction nucleotides: 5. The V gene's germline CDR1 is SNHLY and CDR2 FYNNEI. CDR3 size: 16 residues. DNA for the CDR3: TGTGCCAGCAGTGTCCGGCGGGGGGGTTCCTACAATGAGCAGTTCTTC. It codes for CASSVRRGGSYNEQFF.

This clone was seen a single time. The chain carries TRBV5-1 and TRBJ1-1, with a weak D call TRBD1 (5 bases). The V gene's germline CDR1 is SGHRS and CDR2 YFSETQ. The CDR3 runs to 15 residues. The V end was cut by 0 bases, the J end by 1 base, with 10 bases between. In DNA, the CDR3 is TGCGCCAGCAGCTTGGAAGGGGCGGGGAACACTGAAGCTTTCTTT. It is translated as CASSLEGAGNTEAFF.

The genes are TRBV29-1 and TRBJ2-7, with TRBD2 matching over 15 bases. Germline values: CDR1 SQVTM, CDR2 ANQGSEA. This CDR3 contains 16 residues. V lost 6 bases, J lost 2 bases, and 8 bases stayed unmatched. The CDR3 DNA reads TGCAGCGTCACCGGGACTAGCGGGGGGAAACCCTACGAGCAGTACTTC. Amino acids: CSVTGTSGGKPYEQYF.

This chain uses TRBV7-3 with TRBJ1-1; D gene unclear. This CDR3 region has 13 residues. Trimming stripped 5 bases from V and 7 bases from J, with 14 bases between. The germline gives CDR1 SGHTA, CDR2 FQGTGA. The CDR3 sequence: CASSARAGHEAFF. CDR3 nucleotides: TGTGCCAGCAGCGCAAGGGCAGGCCATGAAGCTTTCTTT.

The chain recombines TRBV25-1 with TRBJ2-2; 11 nucleotides line up with TRBD2. With V trimmed by 7 bases and J by 4 bases, 5 bases remained unmatched. The CDR3 totals 15 residues. Germline V gives CDR1 MGHDK, CDR2 SYGVNS. CDR3 in DNA: TGTGCCAGCACCCCTGGACTAGCGGGCACCGGGGAGCTGTTTTTT. The encoded protein is CASTPGLAGTGELFF.